This T cell receptor beta chain is drawn from a study of radiotherapy plus CTLA-4 blockade in lung cancer. This CDR3 contains 14 residues. Trimming left V 2 bases short and J 4 bases short, with 12 bases between. Germline V CDR1 and CDR2: SGHRS, YFSETQ. Only in-frame clones appear in the TCRdb table, and some are missing; sequencing was by immunoSEQ multiplex PCR. Of about 62,000 clones listed, roughly three quarters are singletons. The study's findings and limits: Some TCR clones had been derived from tumors. These clones expanded in peripheral blood after radiotherapy plus ipilimumab.

Concerning this clone: Its matching antigen is unknown.

Those patients who had chemo-refractory metastatic non-small-cell lung cancer were given focal radiation along with CTLA-4 blockade through ipilimumab. The sequences come from peripheral blood, collected from a patient treated with radiotherapy plus ipilimumab. This receptor was obtained from a human donor with non-small cell lung cancer who had a complete response to radiotherapy plus ipilimumab. V is TRBV5-1 and J is TRBJ1-1, with a possible D match to TRBD1 (5 bases). The CDR3 DNA reads as TGCGCCAGCAGCTTAGGTTGGCAGGGCACTGAAGCTTTCTTT. Translated, it gives CASSLGWQGTEAFF.